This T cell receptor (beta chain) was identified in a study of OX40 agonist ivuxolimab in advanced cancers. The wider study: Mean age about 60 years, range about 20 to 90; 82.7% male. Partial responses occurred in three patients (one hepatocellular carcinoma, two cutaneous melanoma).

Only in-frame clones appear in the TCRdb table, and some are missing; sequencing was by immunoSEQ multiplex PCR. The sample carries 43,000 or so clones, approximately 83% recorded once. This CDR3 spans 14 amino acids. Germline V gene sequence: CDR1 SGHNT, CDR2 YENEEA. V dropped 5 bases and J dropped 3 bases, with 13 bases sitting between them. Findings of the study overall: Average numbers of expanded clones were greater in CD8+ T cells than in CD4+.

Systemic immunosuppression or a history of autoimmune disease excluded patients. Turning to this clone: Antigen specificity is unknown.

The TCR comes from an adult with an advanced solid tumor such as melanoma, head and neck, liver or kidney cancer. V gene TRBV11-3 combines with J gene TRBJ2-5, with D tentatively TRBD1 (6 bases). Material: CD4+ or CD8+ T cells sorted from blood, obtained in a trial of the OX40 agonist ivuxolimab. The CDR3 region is CASSTYGDKETQYF. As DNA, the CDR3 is TGTGCCAGCAGCACATACGGGGACAAAGAGACCCAGTACTTC.